The 32 T cell receptor beta chains reported below all come from one sample, sequenced in a study of T cells in severe cutaneous drug reactions. Sequenced patients had Stevens-Johnson syndrome or toxic epidermal necrolysis caused by carbamazepine. The iRepertoire multiplex PCR system with TCR subtype-specific primers built both bulk and single-cell libraries. TCRdb reworked the multiplex PCR reads into one entry per CDR3 protein, no DNA. This sample's table has 8,800 or so distinct CDR3 sequences. Sequencing was done on a sample of cells from a skin blister. Receptors were obtained from a human donor with a severe cutaneous adverse drug reaction.

The chain has TRBV4-3 and TRBJ2-7; TCRdb outputs TRBD1, but without DNA this stays unchecked. The CDR3 has 15 amino acids. Germline CDR1 LGHNA, CDR2 YSLEER. The CDR3 loop reads CASSQGTGAYYEQYF.

J is TRBJ1-2 and V is TRBV20-1; the TCRdb call, TRBD1, lacks DNA for checking. This CDR3 is built from 15 residues. Germline V gene data show CDR1 as DFQATT and CDR2 as SNEGSKA (reference sequence). CDR3 region: CSARGQGKDNYGYTF.

The chain combines TRBV27 with TRBJ2-7; TCRdb indicates TRBD1, and absent DNA this call remains unverified. Looked up from germline, CDR1 is MNHEY and CDR2 is SMNVEV (reference sequence). CDR3 length: 14 amino acids. CDR3 sequence: CASSSLGQGSEQYF.

V usage is TRBV6-2 or TRBV6-3 and J usage is TRBJ2-7; the D call of TRBD2 rests on TCRdb alone, since no DNA is present to check it. The germline CDR1 and CDR2 sequences are MNHEY and SVGEGT. The CDR3 has 14 residues. The CDR3 spells CASIPSGSSYEQYF.

This chain joins TRBV5-6 and TRBJ2-4; no DNA is available, so the TRBD2 call from TCRdb remains unchecked. This CDR3 spans 15 amino acids. Germline V lookup: CDR1 SGHDT, CDR2 YYEEEE. CDR3: CASSPWGGGGDIQYF.

The rearrangement uses TRBV19 and TRBJ1-1. The germline CDR1 and CDR2 sequences are LNHDA and SQIVND (reference sequence). The CDR3 loop spans 14 amino acids. CDR3 loop: CASSPKGRNTEAFF.

The chain carries TRBV28 and TRBJ2-7. This CDR3 spans 14 amino acids. Germline loops: CDR1 MDHEN, CDR2 SYDVKM. CDR3 protein: CASIPTASSYEQYF. Using reference TRBV28 and TRBJ2-7 for the parts outside the CDR3, the full variable domain is DVKVTQSSRYLVKRTGEKVFLECVQDMDHENMFWYRQDPGLGLRLIYFSYDVKMKEKGDIPEGYSVSREKKERFSLILESASTNQTSMYLCASIPTASSYEQYFGPGTRLTVT.

This rearrangement joins TRBV9 to TRBJ2-1; TCRdb gives TRBD2 as the D gene, but with no DNA this cannot be confirmed. The CDR3 covers 13 residues. Germline V gene lookup returns CDR1 SGDLS and CDR2 YYNGEE. CDR3 loop: CASSVDEGYEQFF.

The chain has TRBV12-3 or TRBV12-4 and TRBJ2-2; without DNA, the TCRdb call of TRBD2 cannot be checked. The CDR3 loop spans 14 amino acids. The CDR3 reads CASSATSGTGELFF.

The CDR3 region is CASSFVVGHDTDTQYF. V gene TRBV28 combines with J gene TRBJ2-3; the D call of TRBD2 rests on TCRdb alone, since no DNA is present to check it. The V gene's germline CDR1 is MDHEN and CDR2 SYDVKM. This CDR3 region has 16 residues.

The chain is built from TRBV19 and TRBJ2-7. Looked up from germline, CDR1 is LNHDA and CDR2 is SQIVND (reference sequence). CDR3 length: 13 amino acids. CDR3 sequence reads: CASSIEYSYEQYF.

The chain is built from TRBV6-6 and TRBJ2-7; checking the TCRdb D call of TRBD2 is not possible without DNA. CDR1 is MNHNY, CDR2 SVGAGI, per germline (reference sequence). This CDR3 is built from 13 residues. The chain's CDR3 is CASIGGSGYEQYF.

According to its frequency, this clonotype is large. The chain uses TRBV13 and TRBJ2-1; TCRdb reports TRBD2, a call that lacks DNA to check it against. The V gene's germline CDR1 is PRHDT and CDR2 FYEKMQ (reference sequence). The CDR3 spans 13 residues. CDR3: CASIGGSYNEQFF.

This sequence joins TRBV12-3 or TRBV12-4 and TRBJ2-2; without DNA, the TCRdb call of TRBD1 cannot be checked. The CDR3 consists of 11 residues. This CDR3 is CASCCPGELFF.

The chain joins TRBV24-1 to TRBJ2-3; without DNA, the TCRdb call of TRBD2 cannot be checked. Looked up from germline, CDR1 is KGHDR and CDR2 is SFDVKD. The CDR3 extends over 14 amino acids. CDR3 amino acids: CATSDSWEGDTQYF.

The rearrangement uses TRBV27 and TRBJ2-7. Per germline, CDR1 MNHEY and CDR2 SMNVEV (reference sequence). This CDR3 contains 14 residues. CDR3 loop: CASTSLSALYEQYF.

The chain joins TRBV13 to TRBJ2-2. This CDR3 has 12 residues. Germline CDR1 PRHDT, CDR2 FYEKMQ (reference sequence). The CDR3 sequence is CASSGYGGELFF.

According to its frequency, this clonotype is medium-sized. This sequence joins TRBV29-1 and TRBJ2-1; TCRdb selects TRBD2, and the lack of DNA leaves this call unchecked. Germline V gene sequence: CDR1 SQVTM, CDR2 ANQGSEA. The CDR3 contains 13 residues. CDR3 sequence reads: CSVISGRTGEQFF.

The chain recombines TRBV6-1 with TRBJ1-1. The CDR3 contains 12 residues. Germline CDR1 MNHNS, CDR2 SASEGT. The CDR3: CASTRGYTEAFF.

V usage is TRBV28 and J usage is TRBJ1-1; checking the TCRdb D call of TRBD1 is not possible without DNA. From germline, CDR1 is MDHEN and CDR2 SYDVKM. The CDR3 runs to 19 residues. The CDR3 sequence: CASSLSPFGQGGFYTEAFF.

This CDR3 is CASSQGPAGTYEQYF. This chain links TRBV4-3 with TRBJ2-7; TCRdb designates TRBD2, a call that cannot be tested without DNA. CDR3 length equals 15 residues. From germline, CDR1 is LGHNA and CDR2 YSLEER.

The rearrangement joins TRBV7-3 to TRBJ1-1; TCRdb selects TRBD1, and the lack of DNA leaves this call unchecked. Germline V gene lookup returns CDR1 SGHTA and CDR2 FQGTGA. The CDR3 loop spans 15 amino acids. This chain's CDR3 is CASSLLGLGDTEAFF.

The genes are TRBV27 and TRBJ1-2; the D gene TCRdb calls, TRBD1, cannot be checked with no DNA. This CDR3 has 14 amino acids. CDR1 is MNHEY, CDR2 SMNVEV, per germline (reference sequence). The CDR3 region is CASPEQGTHYGYTF.

This chain uses TRBV6-2 or TRBV6-3 with TRBJ2-7; checking the TCRdb D call of TRBD1 is not possible without DNA. The CDR3 length is 15 residues. Germline-derived CDR1 and CDR2 are MNHEY and SVGEGT. The CDR3 sequence: CASSYGVTGNDEQYF.

The genes are TRBV5-4 and TRBJ1-1. Germline CDR1 and CDR2: SGHNT and YYREEE (reference sequence). This CDR3 is 13 amino acids long. CDR3 in amino acids: CASSFGGVAEAFF.

The CDR3: CASSQDQGVNTEAFF. V usage is TRBV4-3 and J usage is TRBJ1-1; TCRdb reports TRBD1, a call that lacks DNA to check it against. This CDR3 has 15 amino acids. Germline V CDR1 and CDR2: LGHNA, YSLEER.

This chain joins TRBV6-5 and TRBJ2-7; the D gene TCRdb calls, TRBD2, cannot be checked with no DNA. Germline loops: CDR1 MNHEY, CDR2 SVGAGI. CDR3 length: 14 residues. The chain's CDR3 is CASSQLGAGHEQYF.

The chain employs TRBV20-1 and TRBJ2-1; TCRdb outputs TRBD2, but without DNA this stays unchecked. CDR3 size: 16 residues. Germline lookup yields CDR1 DFQATT and CDR2 SNEGSKA (reference sequence). The CDR3 protein is CSASGAQSGIDNEQFF.

The J gene is TRBJ2-7, the V gene TRBV19. Germline lookup yields CDR1 LNHDA and CDR2 SQIVND (reference sequence). The CDR3 runs 11 residues. The CDR3 sequence is CASQGIYEQYF.

V and J are TRBV6-5 and TRBJ2-1; without DNA, the TCRdb call of TRBD2 cannot be checked. CDR1 and CDR2 from the germline V gene are MNHEY and SVGAGI. This CDR3 spans 14 amino acids. The CDR3 spells CASSSIAGDYEQFF.

Frequency places this clonotype as medium-sized. The chain couples TRBV28 to TRBJ1-5. This CDR3 contains 15 residues. Germline CDR1 is MDHEN and CDR2 is SYDVKM. CDR3 sequence: CASSLLENSNQPQHF. The full variable domain, its missing parts supplied by reference TRBV28 and TRBJ1-5, is DVKVTQSSRYLVKRTGEKVFLECVQDMDHENMFWYRQDPGLGLRLIYFSYDVKMKEKGDIPEGYSVSREKKERFSLILESASTNQTSMYLCASSLLENSNQPQHFGDGTRLSIL.

This chain connects TRBV7-8 to TRBJ1-1; the TRBD1 assignment by TCRdb is unverifiable without DNA. The CDR3 length is 13 residues. CDR1 is SGHVS and CDR2 is FQNEAQ in the germline V gene. The CDR3 reads CASSLGVTGEAFF.